The 32 T cell receptor beta chains listed next were all sequenced from one sample in a study of graft-versus-host responses after intestinal transplantation. Some clones are missing from TCRdb's copy, which holds only in-frame ones; the method was immunoSEQ multiplex PCR. The sample records 30,000 to 45,000 clones, around 83% being singletons. Material: PBMCs, obtained approximately 1,000 days after transplant. Receptors were obtained from a human patient who received an intestinal transplant, so some T cells may come from the graft donor.

The chain combines TRBV28 with TRBJ1-1; D is undetermined. Looked up from germline, CDR1 is MDHEN and CDR2 is SYDVKM. V gave up 3 bases and J gave up 11 bases, with 19 bases separating them. The CDR3 is 14 amino acids. CDR3: CASSFITSIGMAFF. The CDR3 DNA reads TGTGCCAGCAGTTTCATTACGTCGATAGGAATGGCTTTCTTT.

In nucleotides, the CDR3 is TGTGCCAGCAGCGCCGTGAGGGGACACACCTTC. Residues: CASSAVRGHTF. The chain uses TRBV5-6 and TRBJ1-2; D perhaps matches TRBD1 (5 bases). Germline CDR1 SGHDT, CDR2 YYEEEE. The CDR3 runs to 11 residues. V lost 4 bases to trimming and J lost 12 bases, with 13 bases between them. The full variable domain, in which reference TRBV5-6 and TRBJ1-2 provide the parts outside the CDR3, is DAGVTQSPTHLIKTRGQQVTLRCSPKSGHDTVSWYQQALGQGPQFIFQYYEEEERQRGNFPDRFSGHQFPNYSSELNVNALLLGDSALYLCASSAVRGHTFGSGTRLTVV.

The gene calls are TRBV19 and TRBJ2-7; no clear D. This CDR3 is built from 13 residues. V lost 1 base to trimming and J lost 3 bases, with 7 bases between them. The V gene's germline CDR1 is LNHDA and CDR2 SQIVND (reference sequence). The CDR3 bases are TGTGCCAGTAGTATAGCCGATAACTACGAGCAGTACTTC. Amino acids: CASSIADNYEQYF.

This chain uses TRBV5-1 with TRBJ2-7, with 10 bases lining up with TRBD2. This CDR3 has 15 residues. CDR1 is SGHRS and CDR2 is YFSETQ in the germline V gene. The V segment lost 0 bases and the J segment 3 bases; nucleotides outside the gene matches: 3. DNA of the CDR3: TGCGCCAGCAGCTTGGCAGCTAGCGGGAGCTACGAGCAGTACTTC. Amino acids: CASSLAASGSYEQYF.

The genes are TRBV7-8 and TRBJ1-1; D is perhaps TRBD1 (6 bases). From germline, CDR1 is SGHVS and CDR2 FQNEAQ. V was pared by 4 bases and J by 3 bases, with 15 bases between. This CDR3 has 15 residues. CDR3: CASSSRGPVDTEAFF. DNA for the CDR3: TGTGCCAGCAGCTCTCGGGGGCCCGTGGACACTGAAGCTTTCTTT.

This sequence joins TRBV2 and TRBJ1-1; 7 bases line up with TRBD1. V lost 6 bases to trimming and J lost 3 bases; unmatched junction nucleotides: 7. The CDR3 loop spans 14 amino acids. Germline V gene lookup returns CDR1 SNHLY and CDR2 FYNNEI. CDR3 sequence: CASREDRRYTEAFF. In DNA form, the CDR3 reads TGTGCCAGCAGGGAGGACAGGCGCTACACTGAAGCTTTCTTT.

This clone appeared a few times. The rearrangement uses TRBV4-2 and TRBJ1-2; TRBD1 agrees at 9 bases. Germline V CDR1 and CDR2: LGHNA, YNFKEQ. The CDR3 runs 14 residues. Trimming at V came to 6 bases and at J to 7 bases, leaving 9 bases not matched to a gene. The CDR3 sequence: CASSPNRGPGGYTF. CDR3 bases: TGTGCCAGCAGTCCTAACAGGGGGCCGGGTGGCTACACCTTC.

The table lists this clone with a few counts. Other DNA sequences in the same sample also yield this CDR3. The rearrangement links TRBV5-4 to TRBJ1-3; the D is unclear. With 0 bases removed from V and 2 bases from J, the gap between germline ends came to 6 bases. The CDR3 totals 14 residues. Germline values: CDR1 SGHNT, CDR2 YYREEE (reference sequence). The CDR3 spells CASSLEGPGNTIYF. DNA of the CDR3: TGTGCCAGCAGCTTGGAAGGTCCTGGAAACACCATATATTTT.

The chain uses TRBV28 and TRBJ1-5; unclear D gene. Germline CDR1 reads MDHEN; CDR2 reads SYDVKM. V lost 9 bases, J lost 4 bases, and 10 bases lay in between. The CDR3 has 12 residues. CDR3 DNA sequence: TGTGCCAGTTTGGCCACGAATCAGCCCCAGCATTTT. Residues: CASLATNQPQHF. The full variable domain, rest sourced from reference TRBV28 and TRBJ1-5, is DVKVTQSSRYLVKRTGEKVFLECVQDMDHENMFWYRQDPGLGLRLIYFSYDVKMKEKGDIPEGYSVSREKKERFSLILESASTNQTSMYLCASLATNQPQHFGDGTRLSIL.

This chain connects TRBV2 to TRBJ2-1; the D is unclear. Germline V lookup: CDR1 SNHLY, CDR2 FYNNEI. The CDR3 loop spans 15 amino acids. V lost 1 base to trimming and J lost 5 bases, with 12 bases between them. The CDR3: CASSEGSQRNNEQFF. As DNA, the CDR3 is TGTGCCAGCAGTGAAGGTTCGCAACGGAACAATGAGCAGTTCTTC.

This chain connects TRBV5-4 to TRBJ2-7; TRBD1 aligns across 9 bases. CDR1 and CDR2 from the germline V gene are SGHNT and YYREEE (reference sequence). The CDR3 runs 15 residues. With 4 bases clipped from V and 1 base from J, the junction kept 6 bases outside the gene matches. Here the CDR3 reads CASSLRDRASYEQYF. In DNA, the CDR3 is TGTGCCAGCAGCCTCCGGGACAGGGCATCCTACGAGCAGTACTTC.

The J gene is TRBJ2-4, the V gene TRBV6-1, with TRBD1 identical over 8 bases. Trimming removed 3 bases from V and 3 bases from J; junction bases left unmatched: 7. CDR3 length: 16 amino acids. Germline V lookup: CDR1 MNHNS, CDR2 SASEGT. The DNA for the CDR3 is TGTGCCAGCAGTGAGCAGGGACAGGCCCTCAAAAACATTCAGTACTTC. Its protein is CASSEQGQALKNIQYF.

This clone has only one observation. V and J are TRBV5-4 and TRBJ2-1; 12 nucleotides align to TRBD2. CDR1 and CDR2 from the germline V gene are SGHNT and YYREEE (reference sequence). With V trimmed by 4 bases and J by 7 bases, 12 bases remained unmatched. The CDR3 extends over 17 amino acids. The CDR3 loop is CASSKAASGRGSNEQFF. CDR3 coding DNA: TGTGCCAGCAGCAAAGCGGCTAGCGGGAGGGGGTCGAATGAGCAGTTCTTC.

This clone was observed a single time. V is TRBV28 and J is TRBJ2-5; TRBD1 agrees at 9 bases. After removal of 5 bases from V and 11 bases from J, the junction contained 9 bases not matched to a gene. The CDR3 spans 13 residues. Germline V gives CDR1 MDHEN, CDR2 SYDVKM. CDR3 loop: CASSPRTDRGQYF. The CDR3 nucleotides are TGTGCCAGCAGTCCACGAACCGACAGGGGGCAGTACTTC.

CDR3 DNA sequence: TGTGCCAGCAGTGGCGGACAGGGGACTAATGAAAAACTGTTTTTT. This encodes CASSGGQGTNEKLFF. The V gene is TRBV2, the J gene TRBJ1-4; 9 bases fit TRBD1. The V gene end was trimmed by 4 bases and the J gene end by 2 bases; junction bases not matched to a gene: 2. CDR1 and CDR2 (germline): SNHLY, FYNNEI. The CDR3 runs to 15 residues.

The rearrangement uses TRBV7-9 and TRBJ1-3, with D possibly TRBD1 on 6 matching bases. Germline lookup yields CDR1 SEHNR and CDR2 FQNEAQ (reference sequence). The CDR3 length is 17 residues. Trimming left V 1 base short and J 0 bases short, with 13 bases between. DNA for the CDR3: TGTGCCAGCAGCTTAGATTGGGGGCCCAGCTCTGGAAACACCATATATTTT. It translates to CASSLDWGPSSGNTIYF.

CDR3 in amino acids: CASSLYPPLQPGQGNTGELFF. CDR3 nucleotide sequence: TGTGCCAGCAGTTTATACCCACCCCTTCAACCGGGACAGGGGAACACCGGGGAGCTGTTTTTT. The gene calls are TRBV27 and TRBJ2-2; 9 bases are a match to TRBD1. Germline V gives CDR1 MNHEY, CDR2 SMNVEV (reference sequence). This CDR3 is 21 amino acids long. The junction had 16 bases not matched to a gene; V was cut back by 1 base and J by 1 base.

The chain is built from TRBV4-1 and TRBJ1-2; 8 bases line up with TRBD1. This CDR3 is 15 amino acids long. V shed 4 bases, J shed 8 bases, and the junction held 12 bases outside the gene matches. The germline V gene has CDR1 MGHRA and CDR2 YSYEKL. CDR3 sequence reads: CASSRATGVARGYTF. In DNA form, the CDR3 reads TGCGCCAGCAGCCGGGCGACAGGGGTGGCTAGGGGCTACACCTTC.

The CDR3 sequence is CSARESPEAFF. CDR3 coding DNA: TGCAGTGCTAGGGAATCCCCTGAAGCTTTCTTT. The J gene is TRBJ1-1, the V gene TRBV20-1; D gene uncertain. The CDR3 runs 11 residues. Trimming left V 3 bases short and J 6 bases short, with 8 bases between. Per the germline V gene, CDR1 is DFQATT and CDR2 is SNEGSKA (reference sequence).

In this sample, this clone turned up a few times. This rearrangement joins TRBV5-1 to TRBJ2-7, with 15 bases identical to TRBD2. J was trimmed by 5 bases and V by 0 bases; bases with no gene match: 3. Germline values: CDR1 SGHRS, CDR2 YFSETQ. The CDR3 extends over 16 amino acids. This CDR3 reads CASSLGGLAGGNEQYF. The CDR3 nucleotides read TGCGCCAGCAGCTTGGGAGGACTAGCGGGAGGGAACGAGCAGTACTTC.

This chain uses TRBV11-2 with TRBJ2-1; a possible D gene is TRBD2 (5 bases). From germline, CDR1 is SGHAT and CDR2 FQNNGV. The CDR3 is 17 amino acids. V lost 7 bases to trimming and J lost 8 bases, with 27 bases between them. The CDR3 loop reads CASTHSAPAVRGDEQFF. The CDR3 DNA reads TGTGCCAGCACCCATTCGGCCCCAGCGGTCCGAGGCGATGAGCAGTTCTTC.

This rearrangement joins TRBV29-1 to TRBJ2-1; TRBD2 aligns across 10 bases. There are 15 residues in the CDR3. V lost 6 bases and J lost 8; bases outside the gene matches: 13. Germline V gene sequence: CDR1 SQVTM, CDR2 ANQGSEA. CDR3 nucleotide sequence: TGCAGCGTAGACTTAGCGGGGGGAGGTTATGATGAGCAGTTCTTC. Protein product: CSVDLAGGGYDEQFF.

The chain carries TRBV27 and TRBJ1-1; 7 bases are shared with TRBD1. With 6 bases clipped from V and 3 bases from J, the junction kept 4 bases outside the gene matches. This CDR3 is 13 amino acids long. Germline loops: CDR1 MNHEY, CDR2 SMNVEV (reference sequence). DNA of the CDR3: TGTGCCAGCAGCGAACAGGGGTACACTGAAGCTTTCTTT. Its protein is CASSEQGYTEAFF.

The rearrangement joins TRBV5-1 to TRBJ2-7, with a weak D call TRBD1 (5 bases). Trimming took off 0 bases at V and 0 bases at J, with 7 bases between the two ends. Germline lookup yields CDR1 SGHRS and CDR2 YFSETQ. CDR3 length: 14 amino acids. The CDR3 here is CASSLGQSSYEQYF. CDR3 sequence (DNA): TGCGCCAGCAGCTTGGGACAGAGCTCCTACGAGCAGTACTTC.

This clone was counted only a few times. The junction differs from germline at one of its ends, possibly a read error. The chain carries TRBV7-7 and TRBJ2-1, with D perhaps matching TRBD2 (6 bases). Germline V gene data show CDR1 as SSHAT and CDR2 as FNYEAQ (reference sequence). The CDR3 covers 15 residues. The CDR3 coding sequence is TGTGCTAGCAGCTCAATGCCGGGACTGAACAATGAGCAGTTCTTC. Protein sequence: CASSSMPGLNNEQFF.

The chain recombines TRBV4-1 with TRBJ1-1; 9 nucleotides align to TRBD1. The CDR3 consists of 15 residues. The ends lost 3 bases at V and 3 bases at J; junction bases unmatched: 5. In germline, CDR1 is MGHRA, CDR2 YSYEKL. As DNA, the CDR3 is TGCGCCAGCAGCCACAGACAGGGGGAGGACACTGAAGCTTTCTTT. It translates to CASSHRQGEDTEAFF.

The V and J genes are TRBV5-4 and TRBJ2-1; the match to TRBD2 covers 9 bases. Unmatched junction bases numbered 7, after V lost 1 base and J lost 8 bases. This CDR3 has 15 residues. The V gene's germline CDR1 is SGHNT and CDR2 YYREEE (reference sequence). CDR3 coding DNA: TGTGCCAGCAGCTTGTCGGGCGGGGGGGTCCATGAGCAGTTCTTC. Amino acid sequence: CASSLSGGGVHEQFF.

The chain uses TRBV6-6 and TRBJ1-4; tentatively, D is TRBD1 (6 bases). The germline CDR1 and CDR2 sequences are MNHNY and SVGAGI (reference sequence). Trimming took 7 bases from V and 3 from J, leaving 18 bases between them. The CDR3 runs to 16 residues. The CDR3 DNA reads TGTGCCAGCATGCTCTCGTACAGGGCTGCTAATGAAAAACTGTTTTTT. Residues: CASMLSYRAANEKLFF.

The chain recombines TRBV6-1 with TRBJ1-1, with D possibly matching TRBD1 (6 bases). Germline V lookup: CDR1 MNHNS, CDR2 SASEGT. Trimming took off 11 bases at V and 8 bases at J, with 15 bases between the two ends. The CDR3 is 11 residues long. The CDR3 nucleotides read TGTGCCGTACGGTCCGGGACAGAAGCTTTCTTT. This gives the protein CAVRSGTEAFF.

This chain links TRBV19 with TRBJ2-1, with 12 bases lining up with TRBD2. Germline CDR1 reads LNHDA; CDR2 reads SQIVND (reference sequence). The J segment lost 6 bases and the V segment lost 4 bases, leaving 13 bases of the junction unmatched. CDR3 size: 18 residues. The CDR3 DNA reads TGTGCCAGTAGTAGTCCCCCGGGACTAGCGGGCGCTATCAATGAGCAGTTCTTC. Translating it yields CASSSPPGLAGAINEQFF.

V usage is TRBV9 and J usage is TRBJ2-1, with 11 bases identical to TRBD1. CDR3 length equals 16 residues. Germline V gene data show CDR1 as SGDLS and CDR2 as YYNGEE. With 4 bases clipped from V and 7 bases from J, the junction kept 10 bases outside the gene matches. DNA of the CDR3: TGTGCCAGCAGCCAAGAGGGAGGACAGGGGGCGAATGAGCAGTTCTTC. Its protein product is CASSQEGGQGANEQFF.

The chain recombines TRBV19 with TRBJ2-1; D is undetermined. CDR1 and CDR2 from the germline V gene are LNHDA and SQIVND (reference sequence). The CDR3 length is 11 residues. The ends were cut back, 7 bases at V and 10 bases at J, with 11 bases in the middle. CDR3 protein: CASTQKDEQFF. The CDR3 DNA reads TGTGCCAGTACCCAAAAGGACGAGCAGTTCTTC.